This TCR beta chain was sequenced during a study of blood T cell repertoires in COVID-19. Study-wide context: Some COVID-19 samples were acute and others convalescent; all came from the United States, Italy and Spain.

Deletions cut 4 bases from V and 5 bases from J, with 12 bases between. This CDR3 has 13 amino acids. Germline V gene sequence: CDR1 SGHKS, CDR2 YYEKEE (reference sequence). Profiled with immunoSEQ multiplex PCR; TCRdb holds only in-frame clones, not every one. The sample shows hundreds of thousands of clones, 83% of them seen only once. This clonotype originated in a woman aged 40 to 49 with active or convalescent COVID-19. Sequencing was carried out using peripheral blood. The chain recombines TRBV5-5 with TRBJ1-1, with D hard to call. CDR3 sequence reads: CASSVLAGTEAFF. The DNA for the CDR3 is TGTGCCAGCAGCGTCCTTGCGGGTACTGAAGCTTTCTTT.